Each of the 26 T cell receptor beta chains below was sequenced from the same sample in a study of blood T cells in healthy people across ages. For the second PCR, which ran for 7 to 11 cycles, a sample-barcoded 5' primer and a J-beta primer mix were used. MiXCR, run by TCRdb on the 5' RACE reads, gives a single entry per CDR3 protein. The sample carries about 640,000 distinct CDR3 sequences, less than 45% recorded once. The sample comprised blood. The receptor source for this set is a man at least 80 years old in good health.

V gene TRBV2 combines with J gene TRBJ2-5; tentatively, D is TRBD1 or TRBD2 (5 bases each). Trimming left V 4 bases short and J 1 base short, with 13 bases between. CDR3 size: 15 residues. Germline V gene lookup returns CDR1 SNHLY and CDR2 FYNNEI. The CDR3, as DNA: TGTGCCAGCAGTGGAGGGCCGGGGCGCCAAGAGACCCAGTACTTC. It translates to CASSGGPGRQETQYF.

This clonotype was picked up many times. This rearrangement joins TRBV6-6 to TRBJ2-7, with 9 bases lining up with TRBD2. The CDR3 sequence is 17 residues long. V was clipped by 7 bases and J by 2 bases; unmatched bases: 15. Looked up from germline, CDR1 is MNHNY and CDR2 is SVGAGI (reference sequence). The CDR3 bases are TGTGCCAGCACCCAGGGGCTAGCGGGACTCCATACCTACGAGCAGTACTTC. Protein product: CASTQGLAGLHTYEQYF.

V usage is TRBV29-1 and J usage is TRBJ2-5, with 8 bases lining up with TRBD2. The length of the CDR3 is 13 residues. Germline trimming cut 7 bases from V and 2 bases from J; bases unmatched to any gene: 6. From germline, CDR1 is SQVTM and CDR2 ANQGSEA. CDR3 sequence reads: CSAGGGLQETQYF. CDR3 nucleotide sequence: TGCAGCGCCGGGGGGGGGTTACAAGAGACCCAGTACTTC. Looking up the rest from reference TRBV29-1 and TRBJ2-5 gives the full variable domain: SAVISQKPSRDICQRGTSLTIQCQVDSQVTMMFWYRQQPGQSLTLIATANQGSEATYESGFVIDKFPISRPNLTFSTLTVSNMSPEDSSIYLCSAGGGLQETQYFGPGTRLLVL.

The chain joins TRBV7-9 to TRBJ2-7, with D possibly being TRBD1 (6 bases). This CDR3 has 16 amino acids. Trimming removed 2 bases from V and 1 base from J, with 15 bases in between. Germline assignment: CDR1 SEHNR and CDR2 FQNEAQ (reference sequence). In DNA, the CDR3 is TGTGCCAGCAGCTTAAGGCCCGGGACACTTTCCTACGAGCAGTACTTC. Translating it yields CASSLRPGTLSYEQYF.

The chain joins TRBV6-1 to TRBJ1-1; weak D call: TRBD1 (6 bases). CDR1 and CDR2 (germline): MNHNS, SASEGT. The CDR3 extends over 14 amino acids. V was cut by 6 bases and J by 0 bases, with 11 bases left in between. CDR3 in amino acids: CASSSGTLNTEAFF. The CDR3 DNA reads TGTGCCAGCAGCTCCGGGACACTGAACACTGAAGCTTTCTTT.

This chain uses TRBV29-1 with TRBJ2-1; a possible D gene is TRBD2 (5 bases). Germline-derived CDR1 and CDR2 are SQVTM and ANQGSEA. This CDR3 is 14 amino acids long. V was trimmed by 5 bases and J by 6 bases, leaving 17 bases between them. CDR3 sequence reads: CSVIVGARVNEQFF. CDR3 DNA sequence: TGCAGCGTTATTGTGGGAGCACGGGTCAATGAGCAGTTCTTC.

On this clonotype: At one end, the junction sequence differs from germline, possibly due to a read error. The chain recombines TRBV20-1 with TRBJ2-7; D remains ambiguous. The end of the DNA is better explained by TRBJ2-5, so the J call may be wrong. CDR3 size: 12 residues. Germline V gene data show CDR1 as DFQATT and CDR2 as SNEGSKA (reference sequence). The DNA of the CDR3 is TGCAGTGCTGGGATGTACCAAGGGACCCAGTACTTC. As protein: CSAGMYQGTQYF.

The chain has TRBV13 and TRBJ2-1, with D perhaps TRBD1 (6 bases). Germline V gene lookup returns CDR1 PRHDT and CDR2 FYEKMQ (reference sequence). CDR3 length equals 14 residues. V was clipped by 0 bases and J by 9 bases, with 12 bases between them. Written as DNA, the CDR3 is TGTGCCAGCAGCTTAGGGGACAGAATCCGTGAGCAGTTCTTC. It specifies CASSLGDRIREQFF.

V is TRBV29-1 and J is TRBJ2-7, with D possibly TRBD2 on 5 matching bases. CDR1 is SQVTM, CDR2 ANQGSEA, per germline. CDR3 length: 15 residues. V was cut by 1 base and J by 2 bases, with 15 bases left in between. CDR3 sequence: CSVEGKEGATYEQYF. The DNA of the CDR3 is TGCAGCGTTGAAGGGAAAGAGGGAGCAACCTACGAGCAGTACTTC.

The chain joins TRBV14 to TRBJ2-1; the D gene is possibly TRBD1 (6 bases). Germline-derived CDR1 and CDR2 are SGHDN and FVKESK. Between the trimmed V and J ends, which lost 3 bases and 7 bases, there was a span of 16 bases. The CDR3 has 15 amino acids. DNA for the CDR3: TGTGCCAGCAGCCACCCGCAGGGGCAGGGAAATGAGCAGTTCTTC. Its protein product is CASSHPQGQGNEQFF.

In this sample, this clonotype turned up many times. The chain uses TRBV29-1 and TRBJ2-1, with 10 bases lining up with TRBD2. V dropped 3 bases and J dropped 0; count of bases not matched to a gene: 8. Germline lookup yields CDR1 SQVTM and CDR2 ANQGSEA. This CDR3 is built from 17 residues. The CDR3 spells CSVEGTSGKYSYNEQFF. CDR3 bases: TGCAGCGTTGAGGGTACTAGCGGGAAATACTCCTACAATGAGCAGTTCTTC.

This clonotype was counted ten times or more. The gene calls are TRBV14 and TRBJ2-7; D not certain. V was shortened by 4 bases and J by 1 base, with 11 bases between the two germline ends. This CDR3 spans 14 amino acids. Germline-derived CDR1 and CDR2 are SGHDN and FVKESK. This chain's CDR3 is CASSRWEGSYEQYF. CDR3 sequence (DNA): TGTGCCAGCAGCCGATGGGAAGGGTCCTACGAGCAGTACTTC.

The table lists this clonotype with a few counts. The chain uses TRBV4-2 and TRBJ2-5; the D gene is possibly TRBD1 (6 bases). V lost 0 bases to trimming and J lost 5 bases, with 16 bases between them. CDR3 length: 16 residues. CDR1 is LGHNA and CDR2 is YNFKEQ in the germline V gene. The CDR3 DNA reads TGTGCCAGCAGCCAAGATTCTGAGGGGGTGGGCGAGACCCAGTACTTC. This translates into CASSQDSEGVGETQYF.

This clonotype was seen only a few times. The chain has TRBV20-1 and TRBJ1-6, with no clear D. Deletions cut 3 bases from V and 8 bases from J, with 11 bases between. This CDR3 has 13 amino acids. Germline assignment: CDR1 DFQATT and CDR2 SNEGSKA (reference sequence). CDR3 nucleotides: TGCAGTGCTAGGGGCTCGGAGCATTCACCCCTCCACTTT. Its protein is CSARGSEHSPLHF.

The chain combines TRBV7-2 with TRBJ2-1; D not resolved. V was cut by 7 bases and J by 2 bases, with 12 bases left in between. This CDR3 region has 14 residues. CDR1 and CDR2 (germline): SGHTA, FQGNSA. The CDR3 sequence is CASTEATTYNEQFF. CDR3 coding DNA: TGTGCCAGCACCGAAGCGACCACCTACAATGAGCAGTTCTTC. The full variable domain, rest sourced from reference TRBV7-2 and TRBJ2-1, is GAGVSQSPSNKVTEKGKDVELRCDPISGHTALYWYRQSLGQGLEFLIYFQGNSAPDKSGLPSDRFSAERTGGSVSTLTIQRTQQEDSAVYLCASTEATTYNEQFFGPGTRLTVL.

This clonotype was observed a few times. This sequence joins TRBV5-1 and TRBJ2-3; weak D call: TRBD1 (5 bases). The CDR3 has 14 residues. Germline CDR1 and CDR2: SGHRS and YFSETQ. The chain's CDR3 is CATRSQGPTDTQYF. The CDR3 DNA is TGCGCTACCCGGTCTCAGGGCCCCACAGATACGCAGTATTTT.

This clonotype was recorded a few times. The V gene is TRBV3-1, the J gene TRBJ2-4; D remains ambiguous. This CDR3 contains 16 residues. Trimming cost V 4 bases and J 0 bases, with 13 bases left between them. Germline values: CDR1 LGHDT, CDR2 YNNKEL (reference sequence). The CDR3 nucleotides read TGTGCCAGCAGCCTAGTTTACGGGTTAGCCAAAAACATTCAGTACTTC. Protein product: CASSLVYGLAKNIQYF.

V is TRBV20-1 and J is TRBJ2-1, with 7 bases matching TRBD2. This CDR3 is 15 amino acids long. Per the germline V gene, CDR1 is DFQATT and CDR2 is SNEGSKA (reference sequence). Trimming cost V 6 bases and J 10 bases; bases outside gene matches: 18. The CDR3 DNA is TGCAGTGCCGGCGGGTCTAGCGGAGGGTTAGGGGAGCAGTTCTTC. Protein: CSAGGSSGGLGEQFF.

This sequence joins TRBV5-6 and TRBJ2-3; the D gene is possibly TRBD2 (6 bases). V was trimmed by 5 bases and J by 4 bases, leaving 17 bases between them. The germline CDR1 and CDR2 sequences are SGHDT and YYEEEE. This CDR3 region has 15 residues. CDR3 nucleotide sequence: TGTGCCAGCAGGGCCGGAGGGGCCCGGGCAGATACGCAGTATTTT. Encoded protein: CASRAGGARADTQYF.

In regard to this clonotype: A read error may explain this, as a much larger clone is one base away. This chain links TRBV29-1 with TRBJ2-1, with 7 positions matching TRBD1. The CDR3 consists of 13 residues. Germline CDR1 and CDR2: SQVTM and ANQGSEA. V shed 7 bases and J 7 bases; nucleotides not matched to a gene: 10. The CDR3 here is CSASTSRGNEQFF. Written as DNA, the CDR3 is TGCAGCGCTTCGACTTCCAGGGGGAATGAGCAGTTCTTC.

CDR3 in amino acids: CASSRLNRETQYF. CDR3 bases: TGTGCCAGCAGTAGGTTAAACCGAGAGACCCAGTACTTC. This chain uses TRBV28 with TRBJ2-5, with unresolved D. CDR1 and CDR2 from the germline V gene are MDHEN and SYDVKM. CDR3 length: 13 amino acids. V lost 5 bases and J lost 4, with 11 bases in between.

In DNA form, the CDR3 reads TGTGCCAGCAGCGCGGCAGGCTCTAGCACAGATACGCAGTATTTT. The encoded protein is CASSAAGSSTDTQYF. The chain links TRBV3-1 to TRBJ2-3, with unresolved D. Germline values: CDR1 LGHDT, CDR2 YNNKEL (reference sequence). CDR3 length: 15 residues. The germline V and J ends were trimmed by 5 bases and 0 bases, with 12 bases remaining between them.

CDR3 loop: CSARVPAGGDTQYF. The CDR3 DNA reads as TGCAGTGCTAGAGTCCCAGCGGGAGGGGATACGCAGTATTTT. This chain joins TRBV20-1 and TRBJ2-3, with TRBD2 matching 10 bases. CDR3 length equals 14 residues. V lost 1 base and J lost 6; bases outside the gene matches: 4. Germline V lookup: CDR1 DFQATT, CDR2 SNEGSKA (reference sequence).

This clonotype was seen more than once but under ten times. The CDR3 protein is CASSRGRQEQFF. The CDR3 DNA reads TGTGCCAGCAGTCGGGGCCGCCAGGAGCAGTTCTTC. The rearrangement joins TRBV12-3 or TRBV12-4 to TRBJ2-1; D possibly uses TRBD1 or TRBD2 (5 bases each). This CDR3 region has 12 residues. V was shortened by 5 bases and J by 10 bases, with 12 bases between the two germline ends.

In this sample, this clonotype turned up a few times. The chain recombines TRBV6-5 with TRBJ2-7, with 9 bases aligning to TRBD2. After removal of 5 bases from V and 0 bases from J, the junction contained 2 bases not matched to a gene. Germline V CDR1 and CDR2: MNHEY, SVGAGI. CDR3 length equals 14 residues. As DNA, the CDR3 is TGTGCCAGCAGTGCGGGGGGGTTCTCCTACGAGCAGTACTTC. Its translation: CASSAGGFSYEQYF.

The rearrangement joins TRBV7-2 to TRBJ2-5; TRBD2 agrees at 15 bases. The V segment lost 4 bases and the J segment 7 bases; nucleotides outside the gene matches: 10. This CDR3 has 17 residues. Germline V gene lookup returns CDR1 SGHTA and CDR2 FQGNSA. The CDR3 DNA follows: TGTGCCAGCAGCTACGGACTAGCGGGAGGGTCAGGGGTGACCCAGTACTTC. It yields the protein CASSYGLAGGSGVTQYF.